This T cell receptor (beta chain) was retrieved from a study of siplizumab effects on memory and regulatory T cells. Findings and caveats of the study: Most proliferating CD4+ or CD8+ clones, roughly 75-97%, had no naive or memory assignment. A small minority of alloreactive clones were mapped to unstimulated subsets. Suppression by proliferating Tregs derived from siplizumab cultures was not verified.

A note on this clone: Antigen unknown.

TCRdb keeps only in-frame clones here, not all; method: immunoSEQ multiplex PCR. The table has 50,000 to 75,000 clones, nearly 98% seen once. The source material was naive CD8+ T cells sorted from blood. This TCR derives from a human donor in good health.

DNA for the CDR3: TGTGCCAGCAGCTTGCTAACAGACTATGGCTACACCTTC. It yields the protein CASSLLTDYGYTF. The V call is TRBV5-6, the J call TRBJ1-2; D unclear. From germline, CDR1 is SGHDT and CDR2 YYEEEE. Deletions cut 1 base from V and 3 bases from J, with 7 bases between. This CDR3 has 13 amino acids.